This record looks at one TCR beta chain sequence and its context. Antigen unknown. These data belong to a study of CD8 T cells in ankylosing spondylitis. TCRdb ran MiXCR on the 5' RACE reads and lists one entry per CDR3 protein. The data show around 300,000 distinct CDR3 sequences, more than 9% seen once. Study-wide findings and caveats: Reported data indicate significant enrichment of disease-linked clones within matched ankylosing spondylitis synovial fluid.

The CDR3 sequence is 15 residues long. The J segment lost 1 base and the V segment lost 2 bases, leaving 2 bases of the junction unmatched. Per germline, CDR1 KGHSH and CDR2 LQKENI. Sequenced material: blood, either unsorted or a sorted T cell fraction (not recorded which). The chain recombines TRBV18 with TRBJ1-2; TRBD1 matches 9 bases. The sequence came from a female donor with ankylosing spondylitis or in good health (not recorded which). In nucleotides, the CDR3 is TGTGCCAGCTCACCAAGGACAGGGGATAACTATGGCTACACCTTC. This encodes CASSPRTGDNYGYTF. Full variable domain (missing parts from reference TRBV18 and TRBJ1-2): NAGVMQNPRHLVRRRGQEARLRCSPMKGHSHVYWYRQLPEEGLKFMVYLQKENIIDESGMPKERFSAEFPKEGPSILRIQQVVRGDSAAYFCASSPRTGDNYGYTFGSGTRLTVV.